The T cell receptor (beta chain) described here comes from a study of siplizumab effects on memory and regulatory T cells. For this clone: Its antigen is still unknown.

The study, taken as a whole, reports: Proliferating clones, CD4+ or CD8+, lacked an assignable naive or memory phenotype in roughly 75-95% of cases.

Some clones are missing from TCRdb's copy, which holds only in-frame ones; the method was immunoSEQ multiplex PCR. The profile shows 95,000 to 130,000 clones, roughly 94% of them singletons. The CDR3 has 17 amino acids. Germline CDR1 and CDR2: LGHNA and YNFKEQ. The V gene end was trimmed by 3 bases and the J gene end by 3 bases; junction bases not matched to a gene: 8. The receptor was isolated from a human donor in good health. Sequenced sample: non-Treg CD4+ T cells sorted from blood. The J gene is TRBJ2-2, the V gene TRBV4-2, with TRBD2 matching 9 bases. The DNA for the CDR3 is TGTGCCAGCAGCCAGGCTCTAGCGGGGTCGGACACCGGGGAGCTGTTTTTT. This codes for CASSQALAGSDTGELFF.